The 4 T cell receptor beta chains reported below all come from one sample, sequenced in a study of T cells in Graves' hyperthyroidism and ophthalmopathy. RNA transcripts served as the template for amplifying TCR beta CDR3 regions. First-round RT-PCR of the TCR CDR3 relied on the HTBI primer set. TCRdb called the multiplex PCR reads again in MiXCR, with one record for every CDR3 protein. The sample lists around 700,000 distinct CDR3 sequences, approximately 18% occurring once. Sequenced: blood. The receptor set was obtained from a woman between 50 and 59 years old with Graves' hyperthyroidism that later progressed to Graves' ophthalmopathy.

This clonotype was counted between two and nine times. The rearrangement uses TRBV4-1 and TRBJ1-1; D possibly corresponds to TRBD1 (5 bases). The germline V gene has CDR1 MGHRA and CDR2 YSYEKL. Trimming took 3 bases from V and 6 from J, leaving 14 bases between them. The CDR3 has 14 residues. The CDR3 loop reads CASSHPGLGAEAFF. The CDR3, as DNA: TGCGCCAGCAGCCATCCGGGCCTAGGGGCTGAAGCTTTCTTT.

The chain recombines TRBV6-2 or TRBV6-3 with TRBJ2-2, with 7 bases that match TRBD1. The germline V gene has CDR1 MNHEY and CDR2 SVGEGT. The CDR3 is 12 amino acids. The junction had 12 bases not matched to a gene; V was cut back by 10 bases and J by 13 bases. The chain's CDR3 is CATGTAEFMLFF. For the CDR3, the DNA is TGTGCCACCGGGACAGCCGAGTTTATGCTGTTTTTT.

The rearrangement uses TRBV7-9 and TRBJ1-2; D unclear. In germline, CDR1 is SEHNR, CDR2 FQNEAQ (reference sequence). The CDR3 has 15 residues. Between the trimmed V and J ends, which lost 4 bases and 4 bases, there was a span of 16 bases. CDR3 nucleotides: TGTGCCAGCAGCTCCAGCCCAGACTTCTCCTATGGCTACACCTTC. It encodes CASSSSPDFSYGYTF.

The chain carries TRBV6-1 and TRBJ1-4; weak D call: TRBD1 (6 bases). This CDR3 region has 15 residues. The germline V and J ends were trimmed by 1 base and 8 bases, with 14 bases remaining between them. The V gene's germline CDR1 is MNHNS and CDR2 SASEGT. CDR3 region: CASSEGDRPTEKLFF. DNA for the CDR3: TGTGCCAGCAGTGAAGGAGACAGGCCCACGGAAAAACTGTTTTTT.